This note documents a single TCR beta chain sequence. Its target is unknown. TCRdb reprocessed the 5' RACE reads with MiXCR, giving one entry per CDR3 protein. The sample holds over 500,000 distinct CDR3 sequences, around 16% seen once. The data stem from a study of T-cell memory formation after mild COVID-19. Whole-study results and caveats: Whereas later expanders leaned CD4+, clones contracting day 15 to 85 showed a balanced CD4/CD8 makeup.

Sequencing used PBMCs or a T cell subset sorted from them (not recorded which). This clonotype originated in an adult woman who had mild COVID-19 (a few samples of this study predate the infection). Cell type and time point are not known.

This CDR3 reads CASSQALRGGSYNEQFF. The CDR3 DNA follows: TGCGCCAGCAGCCAAGCCTTGCGGGGGGGTTCCTACAATGAGCAGTTCTTC. The rearrangement uses TRBV4-1 and TRBJ2-1; 9 bases are a match to TRBD2. This CDR3 comprises 17 residues. V trimming: 1 base; J trimming: 1 base; junction bases outside the gene matches: 5. Germline V CDR1 and CDR2: MGHRA, YSYEKL.